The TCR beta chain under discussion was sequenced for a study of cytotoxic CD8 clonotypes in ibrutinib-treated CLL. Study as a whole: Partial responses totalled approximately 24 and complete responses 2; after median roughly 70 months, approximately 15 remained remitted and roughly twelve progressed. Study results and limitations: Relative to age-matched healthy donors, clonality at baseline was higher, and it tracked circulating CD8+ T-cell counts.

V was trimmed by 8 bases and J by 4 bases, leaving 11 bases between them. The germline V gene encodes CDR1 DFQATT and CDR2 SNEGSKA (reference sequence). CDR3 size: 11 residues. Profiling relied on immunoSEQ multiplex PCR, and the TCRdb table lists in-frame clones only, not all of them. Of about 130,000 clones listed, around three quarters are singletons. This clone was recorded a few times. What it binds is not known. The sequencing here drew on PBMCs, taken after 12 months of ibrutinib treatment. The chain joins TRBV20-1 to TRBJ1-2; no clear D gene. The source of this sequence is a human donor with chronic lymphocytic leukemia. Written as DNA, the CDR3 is TGCAGTCAACCCCATCGCTATGGCTACACCTTC. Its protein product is CSQPHRYGYTF.